The rows below give T cell receptor beta chains drawn from one sample of a study of cytomegalovirus exposure and HLA in healthy donors. Assay used: immunoSEQ multiplex PCR; TCRdb lists only in-frame clones, some missing. Among roughly 120,000 clones, about 79% were seen once, and the ten largest hold more than 1.5%. Sequencing used PBMCs. These receptors were taken from a man younger than 35 in good health and CMV-seronegative. Both conserved end residues are part of each CDR3. The order of the fields is clone size, D gene, V gene, J gene, CDR3 DNA, CDR3 protein. The D gene is left open where the match is weak. For some rows the clone size is stated as once, few or many, or as a class when expanded; others skip it.

size: -
D: -
V: TRBV7-7
J: TRBJ2-3
DNA: TGTGCCAGCAGCAAAGGAGGCCCCGCGAGCACAGATACGCAGTATTTT
CDR3: CASSKGGPASTDTQYF

size: -
D: -
V: TRBV7-9
J: TRBJ2-3
DNA: TGTGCCAGCAGCTTGGCCAGGGGCCGGGTCGATACGCAGTATTTT
CDR3: CASSLARGRVDTQYF

size: -
D: TRBD2
V: TRBV9
J: TRBJ2-7
DNA: TGTGCCAGCACCCGGGGGGTGGGGAATCTCGAGCAGTACTTC
CDR3: CASTRGVGNLEQYF

size: -
D: TRBD1
V: TRBV4-2
J: TRBJ2-5
DNA: TGTGCCAGCAGCCAGCAGGGGGTCCAAGAGACCCAGTACTTC
CDR3: CASSQQGVQETQYF

size: -
D: TRBD1
V: TRBV19
J: TRBJ1-1
DNA: TGTGCCATCCGGGGTCTCCGGGACAGTTACACTGAAGCTTTCTTT
CDR3: CAIRGLRDSYTEAFF

size: -
D: TRBD1
V: TRBV9
J: TRBJ2-4
DNA: TGTGCCAGCAGCGTAGAGGGACAGTTAGCCAAAAACATTCAGTACTTC
CDR3: CASSVEGQLAKNIQYF

size: once
D: -
V: TRBV28
J: TRBJ2-5
DNA: TGTGCCAGCAGACTTGCAGGGGTGGGGGAAGAGACCCAGTACTTC
CDR3: CASRLAGVGEETQYF

size: -
D: -
V: TRBV9
J: TRBJ2-3
DNA: TGTGCCAGCAGCGTAGCTGGTCCCAGGGGCACAGATACGCAGTATTTT
CDR3: CASSVAGPRGTDTQYF

size: few
D: -
V: TRBV14
J: TRBJ2-1
DNA: TGTGCCAGCAGCCAAGACTCAAGGGGGATCCGAGGAGGGCAGTTCTTC
CDR3: CASSQDSRGIRGGQFF

size: once
D: -
V: TRBV6-5
J: TRBJ2-3
DNA: TGTGCCAGCAGGAGGACAGGGAGGGGAAATACGCAGTATTTT
CDR3: CASRRTGRGNTQYF